This T cell receptor beta chain was sequenced in a study of blood T cell repertoires in COVID-19. The CDR3 runs to 13 residues. Germline values: CDR1 MNHEY, CDR2 SVGAGI. V lost 2 bases and J 6 bases, leaving 8 bases between the germline ends. The repertoire was sequenced with immunoSEQ multiplex PCR; TCRdb's copy has only in-frame clones and lacks some. The sample holds about 170,000 clones, about nine tenths seen once. The chain combines TRBV6-5 with TRBJ1-5, with D tentatively TRBD1 (5 bases). The material sequenced was peripheral blood. The sequence came from a man younger than 30 with COVID-19, enrolled during active disease. The CDR3 protein is CASSYQGSQPQHF. The CDR3 nucleotides read TGTGCCAGCAGTTACCAGGGCAGTCAGCCCCAGCATTTT.